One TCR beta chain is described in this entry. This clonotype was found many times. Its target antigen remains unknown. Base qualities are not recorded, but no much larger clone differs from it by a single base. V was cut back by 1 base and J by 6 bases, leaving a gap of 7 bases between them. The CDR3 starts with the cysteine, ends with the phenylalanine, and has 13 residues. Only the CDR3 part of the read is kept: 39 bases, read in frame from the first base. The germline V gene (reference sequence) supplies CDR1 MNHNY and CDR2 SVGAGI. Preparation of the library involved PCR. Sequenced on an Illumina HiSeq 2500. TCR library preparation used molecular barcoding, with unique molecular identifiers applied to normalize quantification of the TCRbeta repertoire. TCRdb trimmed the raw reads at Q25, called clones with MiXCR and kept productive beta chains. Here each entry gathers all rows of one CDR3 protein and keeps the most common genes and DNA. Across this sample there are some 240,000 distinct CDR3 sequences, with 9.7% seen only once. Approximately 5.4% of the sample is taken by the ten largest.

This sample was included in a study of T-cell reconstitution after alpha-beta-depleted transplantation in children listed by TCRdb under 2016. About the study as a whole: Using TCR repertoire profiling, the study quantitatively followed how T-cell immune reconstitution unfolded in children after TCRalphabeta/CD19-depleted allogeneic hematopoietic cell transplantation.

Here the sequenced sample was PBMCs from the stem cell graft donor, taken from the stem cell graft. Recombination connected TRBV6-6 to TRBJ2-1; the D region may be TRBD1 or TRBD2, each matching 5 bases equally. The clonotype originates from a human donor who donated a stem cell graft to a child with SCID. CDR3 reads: CASSYWDGNEQFF. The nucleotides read TGTGCCAGCAGTTACTGGGACGGCAATGAGCAGTTCTTC.